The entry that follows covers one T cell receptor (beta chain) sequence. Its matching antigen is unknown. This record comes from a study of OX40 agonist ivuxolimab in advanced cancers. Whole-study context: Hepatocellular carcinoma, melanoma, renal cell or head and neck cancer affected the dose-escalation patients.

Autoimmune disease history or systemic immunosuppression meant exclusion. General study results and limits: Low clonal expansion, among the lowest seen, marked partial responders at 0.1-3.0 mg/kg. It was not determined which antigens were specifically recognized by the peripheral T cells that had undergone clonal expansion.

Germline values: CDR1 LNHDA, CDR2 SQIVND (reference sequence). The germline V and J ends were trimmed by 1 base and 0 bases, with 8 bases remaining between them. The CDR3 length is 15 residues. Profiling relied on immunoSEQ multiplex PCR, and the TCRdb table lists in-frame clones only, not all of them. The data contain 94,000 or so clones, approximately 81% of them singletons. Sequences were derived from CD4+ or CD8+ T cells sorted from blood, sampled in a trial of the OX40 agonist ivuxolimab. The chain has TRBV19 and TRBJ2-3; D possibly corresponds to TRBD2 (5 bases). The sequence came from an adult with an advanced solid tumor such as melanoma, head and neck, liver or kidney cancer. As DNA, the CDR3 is TGTGCCAGTAGTATAGGAGGGTGGAGCACAGATACGCAGTATTTT. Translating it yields CASSIGGWSTDTQYF.